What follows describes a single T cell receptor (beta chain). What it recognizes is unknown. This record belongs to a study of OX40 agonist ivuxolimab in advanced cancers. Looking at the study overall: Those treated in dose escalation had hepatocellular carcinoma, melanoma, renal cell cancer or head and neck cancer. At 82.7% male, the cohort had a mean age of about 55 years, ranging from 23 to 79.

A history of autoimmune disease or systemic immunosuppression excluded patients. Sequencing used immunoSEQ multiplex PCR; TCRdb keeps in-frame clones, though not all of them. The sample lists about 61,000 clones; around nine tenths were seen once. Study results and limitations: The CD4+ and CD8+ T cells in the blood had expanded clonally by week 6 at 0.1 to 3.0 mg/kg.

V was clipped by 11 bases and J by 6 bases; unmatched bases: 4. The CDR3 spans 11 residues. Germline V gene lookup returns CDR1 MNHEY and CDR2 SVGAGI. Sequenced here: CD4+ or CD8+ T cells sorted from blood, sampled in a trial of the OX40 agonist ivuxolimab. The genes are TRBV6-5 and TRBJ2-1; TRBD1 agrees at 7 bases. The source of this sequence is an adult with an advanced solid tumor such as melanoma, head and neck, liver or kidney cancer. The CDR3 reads CASEGANEQFF. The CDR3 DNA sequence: TGTGCCTCCGAGGGGGCCAATGAGCAGTTCTTC.